This record concerns one T cell receptor (beta chain) sequence. Its antigen is unidentified. TCRdb fed the reads into MiXCR, producing one record per CDR3 protein. The profile shows hundreds of thousands of distinct CDR3 sequences, 22% of them singletons. The data stem from a study of T cell repertoires in cytomegalovirus infection. In germline, CDR1 is SGHVS, CDR2 FNYEAQ. V gave up 5 bases and J gave up 6 bases, with 16 bases separating them. The CDR3 sequence is 14 residues long. General study findings and limits: The study identified carriers of CMV plus the relevant HLA from cumulative public TCR beta family frequency.

The TCR was taken from a human donor in good health (CMV status not recorded). Some clones in this sample may be carry-over from other donors' samples. The chain combines TRBV7-6 with TRBJ1-2; possibly TRBD1 for D (6 bases). The sequenced sample was CD8+ T cells from PBMCs. The CDR3 protein is CASSPVTPGDGYTF. The CDR3 DNA follows: TGTGCCAGCAGCCCCGTCACCCCAGGGGATGGCTACACCTTC.